The T cell receptor (beta chain) described here comes from a study of radiotherapy plus CTLA-4 blockade in lung cancer (dated by TCRdb to 2017 to 2018). For context, the study as a whole: Objective responses occurred in roughly a sixth of enrolled patients, and 30% to 35% achieved disease control. What the authors observed across the whole study: After treatment with radiotherapy and ipilimumab, TCR clones that came from tumors expanded in the peripheral blood. The strongest predictors of response were reported to be early dynamic shifts in blood T cell clones along with a rise in serum interferon-beta following radiation.

The study tested focal radiation therapy combined with CTLA-4 blockade (ipilimumab) in patients with chemo-refractory metastatic non-small-cell lung cancer. As regards this clone: The antigen this receptor binds is unknown. Per-base qualities were not stored, and no clone one base away is much larger.

Library preparation was by the immunoSEQ multiplex PCR assay. In its TCRdb copy, this immuneACCESS table keeps in-frame sequences only and misses some clones. Where compared with another copy, unresolved V genes explain less than half of these, and the others have no known cause. The sample data list more than 95,000 clones, and approximately 84% of these were observed just once. The ten largest clones represent approximately 5.5% of the sample. Based on the germline V gene, the CDR1 and CDR2 sequences are SGHVS and FNYEAQ. The CDR3 numbers 15 residues from cysteine through phenylalanine. The retained sequence is limited to the CDR3, 45 bases, with the frame set at the first base. At the junction V is shortened by 5 bases and J by 3 bases, with 16 bases in between.

The sequence came from a human donor with non-small cell lung cancer who had a partial response to radiotherapy plus ipilimumab. In this chain, TRBV7-6 is recombined with TRBJ1-1; TRBD1 could be the D gene, as 6 bases match. Specimen: peripheral blood, collected from a patient treated with radiotherapy plus ipilimumab. The nucleotide sequence reads as follows: TGTGCCAGCAGCAGTTTCAGGGGTTACGACACTGAAGCTTTCTTT. It translates as CASSSFRGYDTEAFF. The variable domain in full, with residues beyond the CDR3 obtained from the reference TRBV7-6 and TRBJ1-1 genes, is GAGVSQSPRYKVTKRGQDVALRCDPISGHVSLYWYRQALGQGPEFLTYFNYEAQQDKSGLPNDRFSAERPEGSISTLTIQRTEQRDSAMYRCASSSFRGYDTEAFFGQGTRLTVV.